The 4 T cell receptor beta chains given below trace back to one sample, sequenced in a study of early T cells in non-severe SARS-CoV-2 infection. TCRdb called the 5' RACE reads again in MiXCR, with one record for every CDR3 protein. Of tens of thousands of distinct CDR3 sequences listed, around 5.2% are singletons. Sequencing used whole blood. These receptors came from an adult who was a healthcare worker with PCR-confirmed SARS-CoV-2 infection or an uninfected control (not recorded which).

This clonotype occurred many times. Written as DNA, the CDR3 is TGTGCCAGCTCACAAAGACAGCCGGGACAGACTAATGAAAAACTGTTTTTT. Residues: CASSQRQPGQTNEKLFF. The gene calls are TRBV18 and TRBJ1-4, with 7 bases identical to TRBD1. The J segment lost 2 bases and the V segment lost 4 bases, leaving 10 bases of the junction unmatched. In germline, CDR1 is KGHSH, CDR2 LQKENI. This CDR3 spans 17 amino acids.

This clonotype occurred many times. This chain connects TRBV3-1 to TRBJ1-2; TRBD1 might be the D (6 bases). The CDR3 is made up of 16 amino acids. Germline-derived CDR1 and CDR2 are LGHDT and YNNKEL (reference sequence). The V end lost 3 bases, the J end lost 4 bases, and 18 bases lay between the germline ends. The CDR3 is CASSHSTRRGGYGYTF. The CDR3, as DNA: TGTGCCAGCAGCCACTCGACCCGTAGAGGGGGCTATGGCTACACCTTC.

The chain uses TRBV2 and TRBJ1-6; 8 bases line up with TRBD1. This CDR3 region has 14 residues. Losses at the gene ends were 6 bases for V and 10 bases for J; bases not matched to a gene: 8. CDR1 SNHLY and CDR2 FYNNEI come from the germline V gene. The DNA for the CDR3 is TGTGCCAGCAGACCGGGGACAGGAGGATCACCCCTCCACTTT. Translating it yields CASRPGTGGSPLHF.

Many counts were recorded for this clonotype. At one end the junction does not follow the germline gene, possibly because of a read error. The rearrangement uses TRBV6-6 and TRBJ1-1; D is perhaps TRBD1 (6 bases). Germline-derived CDR1 and CDR2 are MNHNY and SVGAGI (reference sequence). The CDR3 contains 13 residues. CDR3 sequence reads: CASSYTGNTEVFF. CDR3 DNA sequence: TGTGCCAGCAGTTACACAGGGAACACTGAAGTTTTCTTT.